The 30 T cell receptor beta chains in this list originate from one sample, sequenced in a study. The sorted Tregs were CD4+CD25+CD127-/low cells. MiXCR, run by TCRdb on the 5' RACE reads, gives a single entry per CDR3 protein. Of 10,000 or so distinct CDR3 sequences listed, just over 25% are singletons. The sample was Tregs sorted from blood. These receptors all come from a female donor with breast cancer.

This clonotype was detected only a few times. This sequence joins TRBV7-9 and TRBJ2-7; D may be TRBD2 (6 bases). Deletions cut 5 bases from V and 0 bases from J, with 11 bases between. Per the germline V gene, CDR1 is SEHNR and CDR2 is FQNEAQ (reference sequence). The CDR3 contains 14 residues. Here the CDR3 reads CASSPSGPSYEQYF. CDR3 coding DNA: TGTGCCAGCAGCCCGAGCGGGCCCTCCTACGAGCAGTACTTC.

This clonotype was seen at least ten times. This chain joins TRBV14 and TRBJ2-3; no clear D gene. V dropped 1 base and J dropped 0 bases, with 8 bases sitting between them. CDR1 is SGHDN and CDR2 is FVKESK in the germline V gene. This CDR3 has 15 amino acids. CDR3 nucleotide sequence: TGTGCCAGCAGCCAAGTAGCAGGCAGCACAGATACGCAGTATTTT. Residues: CASSQVAGSTDTQYF. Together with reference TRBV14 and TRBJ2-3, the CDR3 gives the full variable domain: EAGVTQFPSHSVIEKGQTVTLRCDPISGHDNLYWYRRVMGKEIKFLLHFVKESKQDESGMPNNRFLAERTGGTYSTLKVQPAELEDSGVYFCASSQVAGSTDTQYFGPGTRLTVL.

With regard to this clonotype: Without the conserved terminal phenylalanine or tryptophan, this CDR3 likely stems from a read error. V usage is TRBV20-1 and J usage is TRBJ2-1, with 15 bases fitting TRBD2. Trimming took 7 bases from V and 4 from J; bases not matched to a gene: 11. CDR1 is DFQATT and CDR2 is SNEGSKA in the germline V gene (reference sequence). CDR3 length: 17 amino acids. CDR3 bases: TGCAGTGGTCCGGGACTAGCGGGGGGTGATACATACAATGAGCAGTTCTAC. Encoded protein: CSGPGLAGGDTYNEQFY.

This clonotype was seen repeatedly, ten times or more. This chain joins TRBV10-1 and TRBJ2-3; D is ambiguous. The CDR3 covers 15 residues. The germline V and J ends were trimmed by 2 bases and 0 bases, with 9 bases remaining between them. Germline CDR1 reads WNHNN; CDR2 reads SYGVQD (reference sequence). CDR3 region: CASSEIRGSTDTQYF. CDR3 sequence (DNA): TGCGCCAGCAGTGAGATCCGCGGTAGCACAGATACGCAGTATTTT.

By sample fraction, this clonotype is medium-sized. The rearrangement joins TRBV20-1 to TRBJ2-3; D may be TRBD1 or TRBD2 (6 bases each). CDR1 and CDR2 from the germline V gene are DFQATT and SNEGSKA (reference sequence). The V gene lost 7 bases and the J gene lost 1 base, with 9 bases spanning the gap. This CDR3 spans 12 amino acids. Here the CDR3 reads CSGGAGTDTQYF. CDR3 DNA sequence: TGCAGTGGGGGGGCAGGCACAGATACGCAGTATTTT.

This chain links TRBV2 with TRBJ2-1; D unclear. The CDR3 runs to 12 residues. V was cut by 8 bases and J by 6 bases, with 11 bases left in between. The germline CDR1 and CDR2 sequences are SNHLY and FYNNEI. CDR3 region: CASGEVGNEQFF. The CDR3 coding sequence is TGTGCCAGCGGCGAGGTAGGCAATGAGCAGTTCTTC.

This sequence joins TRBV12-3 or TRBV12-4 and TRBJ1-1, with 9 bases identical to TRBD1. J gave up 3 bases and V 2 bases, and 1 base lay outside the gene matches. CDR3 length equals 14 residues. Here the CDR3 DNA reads TGTGCCAGCAGTTTATACAGGGGGCACACTGAAGCTTTCTTT. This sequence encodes CASSLYRGHTEAFF.

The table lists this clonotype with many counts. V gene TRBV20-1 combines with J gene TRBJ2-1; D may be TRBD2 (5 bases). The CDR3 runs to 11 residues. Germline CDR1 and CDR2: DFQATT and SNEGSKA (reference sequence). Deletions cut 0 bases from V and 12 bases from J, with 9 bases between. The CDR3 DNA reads TGCAGTGCTAGAGATCGAGGGAGGCAGTTCTTC. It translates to CSARDRGRQFF.

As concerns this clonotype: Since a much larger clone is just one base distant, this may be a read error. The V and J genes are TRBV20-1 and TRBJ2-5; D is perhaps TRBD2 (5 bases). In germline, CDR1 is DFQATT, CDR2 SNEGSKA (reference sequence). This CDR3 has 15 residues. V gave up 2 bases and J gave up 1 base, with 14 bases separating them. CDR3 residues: CSARTWERGQETQYF. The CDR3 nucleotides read TGCAGTGCTAGAACGTGGGAGAGAGGCCAAGAGACCCAGTACTTC.

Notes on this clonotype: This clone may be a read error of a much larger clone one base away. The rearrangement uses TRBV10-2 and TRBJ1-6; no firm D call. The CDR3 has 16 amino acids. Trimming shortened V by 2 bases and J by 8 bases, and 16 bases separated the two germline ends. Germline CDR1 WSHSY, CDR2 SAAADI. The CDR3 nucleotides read TGCGCCAGCAGTGAGCCCCACAGCCTTTTCGATTCACCCCTCCACTTT. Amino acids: CASSEPHSLFDSPLHF.

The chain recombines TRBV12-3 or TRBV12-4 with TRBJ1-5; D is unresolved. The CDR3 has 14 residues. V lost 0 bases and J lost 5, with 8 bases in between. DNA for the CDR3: TGTGCCAGCAGTTTAGCGCAAGGCGATCAGCCCCAGCATTTT. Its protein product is CASSLAQGDQPQHF.

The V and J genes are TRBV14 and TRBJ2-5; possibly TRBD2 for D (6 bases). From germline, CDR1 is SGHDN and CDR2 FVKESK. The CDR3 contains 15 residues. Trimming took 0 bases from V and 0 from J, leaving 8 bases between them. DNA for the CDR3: TGTGCCAGCAGCCAAGATCGGGGGTACCAAGAGACCCAGTACTTC. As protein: CASSQDRGYQETQYF.

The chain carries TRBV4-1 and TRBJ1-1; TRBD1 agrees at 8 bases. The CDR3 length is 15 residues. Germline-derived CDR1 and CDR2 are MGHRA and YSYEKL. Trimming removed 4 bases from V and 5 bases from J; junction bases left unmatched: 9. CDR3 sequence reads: CASSPGQGKGTEAFF. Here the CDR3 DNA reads TGCGCCAGCAGCCCTGGACAGGGAAAAGGAACTGAAGCTTTCTTT.

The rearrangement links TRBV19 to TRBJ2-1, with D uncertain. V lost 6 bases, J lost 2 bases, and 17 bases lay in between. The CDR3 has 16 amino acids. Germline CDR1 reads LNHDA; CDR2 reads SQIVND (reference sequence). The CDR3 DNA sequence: TGTGCCAGTAGCCTCCTCCCTAGTCCTCCCTACAATGAGCAGTTCTTC. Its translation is CASSLLPSPPYNEQFF.

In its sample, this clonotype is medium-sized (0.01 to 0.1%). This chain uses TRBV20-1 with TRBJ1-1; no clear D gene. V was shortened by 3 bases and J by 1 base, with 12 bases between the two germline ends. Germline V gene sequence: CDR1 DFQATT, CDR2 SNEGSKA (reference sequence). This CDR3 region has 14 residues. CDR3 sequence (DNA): TGCAGTGCTAGTAACCGGGCCCAGAACACTGAAGCTTTCTTT. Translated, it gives CSASNRAQNTEAFF.

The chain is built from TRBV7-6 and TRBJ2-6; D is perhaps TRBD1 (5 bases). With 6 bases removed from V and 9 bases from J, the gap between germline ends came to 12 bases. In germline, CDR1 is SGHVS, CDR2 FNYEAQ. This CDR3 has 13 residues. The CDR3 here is CASSPDRNNVLTF. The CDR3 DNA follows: TGTGCCAGCAGTCCCGACAGAAACAACGTCCTGACTTTC.

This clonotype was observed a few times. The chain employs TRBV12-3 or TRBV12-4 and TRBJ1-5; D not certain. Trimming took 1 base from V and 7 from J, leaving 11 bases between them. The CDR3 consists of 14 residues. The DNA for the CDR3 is TGTGCCAGCAGTTTAGGTGGGATGGGGCAGCCCCAGCATTTT. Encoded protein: CASSLGGMGQPQHF.

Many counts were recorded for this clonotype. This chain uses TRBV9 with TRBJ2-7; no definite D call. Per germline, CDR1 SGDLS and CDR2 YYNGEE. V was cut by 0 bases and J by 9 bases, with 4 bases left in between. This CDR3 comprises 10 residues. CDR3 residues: CASSVEGQYF. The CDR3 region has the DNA TGTGCCAGCAGCGTAGAGGGGCAGTACTTC. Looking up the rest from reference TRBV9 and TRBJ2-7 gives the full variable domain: DSGVTQTPKHLITATGQRVTLRCSPRSGDLSVYWYQQSLDQGLQFLIQYYNGEERAKGNILERFSAQQFPDLHSELNLSSLELGDSALYFCASSVEGQYFGPGTRLTVT.

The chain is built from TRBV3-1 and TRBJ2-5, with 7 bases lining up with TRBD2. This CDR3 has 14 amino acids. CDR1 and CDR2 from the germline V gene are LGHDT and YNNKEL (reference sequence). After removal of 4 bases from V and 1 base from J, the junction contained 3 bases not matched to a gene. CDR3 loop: CASSLAGAQETQYF. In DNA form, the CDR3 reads TGTGCCAGCAGCCTAGCGGGTGCCCAAGAGACCCAGTACTTC.

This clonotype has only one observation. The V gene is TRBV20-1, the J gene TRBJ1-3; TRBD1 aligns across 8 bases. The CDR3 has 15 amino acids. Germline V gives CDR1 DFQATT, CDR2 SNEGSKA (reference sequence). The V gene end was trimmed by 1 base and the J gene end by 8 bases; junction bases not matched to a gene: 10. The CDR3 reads CSARGDRRDGYTIYF. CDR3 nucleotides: TGCAGTGCTAGAGGGGACAGGAGGGATGGCTACACCATATATTTT.

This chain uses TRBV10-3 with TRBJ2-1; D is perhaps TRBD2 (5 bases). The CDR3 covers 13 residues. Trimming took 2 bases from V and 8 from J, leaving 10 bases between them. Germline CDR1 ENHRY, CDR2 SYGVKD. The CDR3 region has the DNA TGTGCCATCAGTGAGGCTAACGGGGATGAGCAGTTCTTC. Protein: CAISEANGDEQFF.

The CDR3 DNA reads TGTGCCAGTACTTCTAGACGGGAGGGGTCCAATGAGCAGTTCTTC. Protein sequence: CASTSRREGSNEQFF. The chain employs TRBV19 and TRBJ2-1; TRBD2 agrees at 8 bases. The CDR3 totals 15 residues. Germline V lookup: CDR1 LNHDA, CDR2 SQIVND (reference sequence). The ends lost 7 bases at V and 6 bases at J; junction bases unmatched: 11.

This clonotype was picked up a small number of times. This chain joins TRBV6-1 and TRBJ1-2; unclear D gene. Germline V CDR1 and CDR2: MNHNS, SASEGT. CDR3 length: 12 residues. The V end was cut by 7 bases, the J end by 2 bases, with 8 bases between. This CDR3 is CASITENYGYTF. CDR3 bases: TGTGCCAGCATTACAGAGAACTATGGCTACACCTTC.

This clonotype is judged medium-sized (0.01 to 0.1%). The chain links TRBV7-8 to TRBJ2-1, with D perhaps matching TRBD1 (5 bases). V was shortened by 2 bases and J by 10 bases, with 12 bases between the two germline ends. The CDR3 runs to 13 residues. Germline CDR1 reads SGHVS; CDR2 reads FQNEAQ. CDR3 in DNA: TGTGCCAGCAGCTTAAACCAGGGAAACGAGCAGTTCTTC. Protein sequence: CASSLNQGNEQFF.

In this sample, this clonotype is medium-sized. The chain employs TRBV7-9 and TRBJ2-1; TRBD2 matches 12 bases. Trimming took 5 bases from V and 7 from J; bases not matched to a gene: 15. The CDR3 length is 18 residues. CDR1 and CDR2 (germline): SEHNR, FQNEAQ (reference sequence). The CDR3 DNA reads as TGTGCCAGCAGCCCCCCGACTAGCGGGAGTCCATGGGGTAATGAGCAGTTCTTC. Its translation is CASSPPTSGSPWGNEQFF.

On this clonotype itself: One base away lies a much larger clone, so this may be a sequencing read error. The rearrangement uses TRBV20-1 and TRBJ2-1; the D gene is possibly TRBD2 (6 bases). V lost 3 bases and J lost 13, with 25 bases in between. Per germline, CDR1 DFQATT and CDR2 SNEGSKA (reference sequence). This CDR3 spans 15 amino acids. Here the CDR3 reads CSASLMRLVGGPQFF. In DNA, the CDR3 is TGCAGTGCTAGTTTAATGAGACTAGTGGGAGGACCTCAGTTCTTC.

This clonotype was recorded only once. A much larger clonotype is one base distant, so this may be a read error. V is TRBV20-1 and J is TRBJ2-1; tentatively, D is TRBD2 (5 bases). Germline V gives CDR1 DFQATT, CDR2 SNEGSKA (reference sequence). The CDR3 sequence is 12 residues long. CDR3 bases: TGCAGTGCTCGGGGTCTCTACAATGAGCAGTCCTTC. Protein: CSARGLYNEQSF.

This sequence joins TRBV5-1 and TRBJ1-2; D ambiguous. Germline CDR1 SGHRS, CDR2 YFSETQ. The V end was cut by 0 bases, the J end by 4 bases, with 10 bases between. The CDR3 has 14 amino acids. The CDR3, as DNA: TGCGCCAGCAGCTTGGCTAGTCATTCCTATGGCTACACCTTC. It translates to CASSLASHSYGYTF.

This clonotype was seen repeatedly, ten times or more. The CDR3 DNA reads as TGTGCCAGCAGTTTTGATAGCAATCAGCCCCAGCATTTT. It specifies CASSFDSNQPQHF. The rearrangement uses TRBV6-2 or TRBV6-3 and TRBJ1-5; D remains ambiguous. The CDR3 is 13 residues long. V was pared by 4 bases and J by 0 bases, with 4 bases between. Germline CDR1 MNHEY, CDR2 SVGEGT.

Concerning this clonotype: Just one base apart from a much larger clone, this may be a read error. This CDR3 reads CASSSTSGSAGANVLTF. Written as DNA, the CDR3 is TGCGCCAGCAGCTCGACTAGCGGGAGTGCTGGGGCCAACGTCCTGACTTTC. The chain is built from TRBV5-1 and TRBJ2-6; TRBD2 agrees at 12 bases. V lost 3 bases, J lost 2 bases, and 3 bases stayed unmatched. The CDR3 consists of 17 residues. Germline-derived CDR1 and CDR2 are SGHRS and YFSETQ. The variable domain in full, with the rest retrieved from reference TRBV5-1 and TRBJ2-6, is KAGVTQTPRYLIKTRGQQVTLSCSPISGHRSVSWYQQTPGQGLQFLFEYFSETQRNKGNFPGRFSGRQFSNSRSEMNVSTLELGDSALYLCASSSTSGSAGANVLTFGAGSRLTVL.